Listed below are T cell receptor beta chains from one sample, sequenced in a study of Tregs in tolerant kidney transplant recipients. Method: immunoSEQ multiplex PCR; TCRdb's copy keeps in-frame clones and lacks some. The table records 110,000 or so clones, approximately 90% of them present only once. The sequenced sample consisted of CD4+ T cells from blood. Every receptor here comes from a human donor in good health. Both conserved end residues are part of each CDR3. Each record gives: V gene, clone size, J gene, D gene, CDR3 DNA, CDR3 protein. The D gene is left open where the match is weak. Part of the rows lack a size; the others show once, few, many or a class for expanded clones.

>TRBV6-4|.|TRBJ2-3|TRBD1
TGTGCCAGCAGTGTGACAGGGGACACAGATACGCAGTATTTT
CASSVTGDTDTQYF
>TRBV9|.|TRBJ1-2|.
TGTGCCAGCAGCGTAGGCCTTCGGGGGGGTAGTGGCTACACCTTC
CASSVGLRGGSGYTF
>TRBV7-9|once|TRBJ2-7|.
TGTGCCAGCAGCTTAGCGATAGGAGTCTACGAGCAGTACTTC
CASSLAIGVYEQYF
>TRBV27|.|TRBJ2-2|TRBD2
TGTGCCAGCAGCGCCTCGGGGTTAGCGGGGTTCTACACCGGGGAGCTGTTTTTT
CASSASGLAGFYTGELFF
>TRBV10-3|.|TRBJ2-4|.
TGTGCCATCAGTGAGCCCGGCCTAGCCAAAAACATTCAGTACTTC
CAISEPGLAKNIQYF
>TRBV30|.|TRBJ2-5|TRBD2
TGTGCCTGGAGTCCCGGACTAGCGGGGGGCCCCGAGACCCAGTACTTC
CAWSPGLAGGPETQYF
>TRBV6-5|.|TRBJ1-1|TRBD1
TGTGCCAGCAGTCGTAGGACAGGGAACACTGAAGCTTTCTTT
CASSRRTGNTEAFF
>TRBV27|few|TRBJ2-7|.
TGTGCCAGCAGTTCAGGGCCGGGCTACGAGCAGTACTTC
CASSSGPGYEQYF
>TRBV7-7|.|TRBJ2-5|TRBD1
TGTGCTAGCAGCTTATCCAGGACAGGGGAAATGGCGACCCAGTACTTC
CASSLSRTGEMATQYF
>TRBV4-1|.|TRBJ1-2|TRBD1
TGCGCCAGCAGCCGGACAGGGGACCCCTATGGCTACACCTTC
CASSRTGDPYGYTF
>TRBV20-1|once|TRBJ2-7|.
TGCAGTGCTAGAGTAGGGAACGAGCAGTACTTC
CSARVGNEQYF
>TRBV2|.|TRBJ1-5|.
TGTGCCAGCAGTTTGACAGGTCGGGAGCCCCAGCATTTT
CASSLTGREPQHF
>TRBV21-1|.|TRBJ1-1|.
TGTGCCAGCACCTCCGCGGACAGGGGAGTTGAAGCTTTCTTT
CASTSADRGVEAFF
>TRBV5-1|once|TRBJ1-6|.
TGCGCCAGCAGCTTGGGGTCAGGGGAAGATTCACCCCTCCACTTT
CASSLGSGEDSPLHF
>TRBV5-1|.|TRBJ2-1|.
TGCGCCAGCAGCTTGGAGGTTAGAGGCAATGAGCAGTTCTTC
CASSLEVRGNEQFF
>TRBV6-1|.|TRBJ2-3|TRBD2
TGTGCCAGCAGTGAACCAGCTAGCGGGAGACCAGATACGCAGTATTTT
CASSEPASGRPDTQYF
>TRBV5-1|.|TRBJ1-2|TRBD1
TGCGCCAGCAGCCCTGGACAGGCCAACTATGGCTACACCTTC
CASSPGQANYGYTF
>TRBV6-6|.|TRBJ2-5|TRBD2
TGTGCCAGCAGTAGACTAGCGGGGGGCCAAGAGACCCAGTACTTC
CASSRLAGGQETQYF
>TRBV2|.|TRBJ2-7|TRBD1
TGTGCCAGCACCATAGACAGGGGGCCTTCCAACTACGAGCAGTACTTC
CASTIDRGPSNYEQYF
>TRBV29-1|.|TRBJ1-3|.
TGCAGCGTTGAGGGGTCTGGAAACACCATATATTTT
CSVEGSGNTIYF
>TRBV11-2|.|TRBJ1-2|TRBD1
TGTGCCAGCAGCAACAGGGGGTATGGCTACACCTTC
CASSNRGYGYTF
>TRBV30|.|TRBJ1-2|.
TGTGCCGCCCGTGGCCAGTGGTTCAACTATGGCTACACCTTC
CAARGQWFNYGYTF
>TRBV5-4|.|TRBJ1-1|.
TGTGCCAGCAGCTTCGGGAATCCAGCGGGGAACACTGAAGCTTTCTTT
CASSFGNPAGNTEAFF
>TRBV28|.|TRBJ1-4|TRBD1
TGTGCCAGCAGTTCGACAGGGGGGAGTGAAAAACTGTTTTTT
CASSSTGGSEKLFF
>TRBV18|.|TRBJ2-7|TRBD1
TGTGCCAGCTCACCACGGACAGGGATTGACGAGCAGTACTTC
CASSPRTGIDEQYF
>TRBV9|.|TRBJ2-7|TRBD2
TGTGCCAGCAGCCCCCCAGACGGGACTACCTACGAGCAGTACTTC
CASSPPDGTTYEQYF
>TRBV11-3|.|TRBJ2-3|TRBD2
TGTGCCAGCAGCCGGACTAGCTCCAGCACAGATACGCAGTATTTT
CASSRTSSSTDTQYF
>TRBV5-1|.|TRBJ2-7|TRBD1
TGCGCCAGCAGCTTGCCCGACAGGGCCCCCTACGAGCAGTACTTC
CASSLPDRAPYEQYF
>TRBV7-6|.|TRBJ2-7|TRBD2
TGTGCCAGCAGCTTGGGAGGGGTAGGGTACGAGCAGTACTTC
CASSLGGVGYEQYF